The 2 T cell receptor beta chains given below trace back to one sample, sequenced in a study of T-cell memory formation after mild COVID-19. MiXCR, run by TCRdb on the 5' RACE reads, gives a single entry per CDR3 protein. The table records around 390,000 distinct CDR3 sequences, around a sixth of them present only once. Sequenced: PBMCs or a T cell subset sorted from them (not recorded which). These receptor sequences come from a man aged 18 to 30 who had mild COVID-19 (a few samples of this study predate the infection). Cell type and time point are not known.

In its sample, this clonotype was seen many times. V and J are TRBV7-9 and TRBJ2-4; 7 bases are shared with TRBD2. V was clipped by 4 bases and J by 2 bases; unmatched bases: 8. The CDR3 has 16 amino acids. The germline CDR1 and CDR2 sequences are SEHNR and FQNEAQ (reference sequence). The CDR3 region has the DNA TGTGCCAGCAGCTGGGGGGGGAGAGGGACCAAAAACATTCAGTACTTC. Translation: CASSWGGRGTKNIQYF.

The chain has TRBV20-1 and TRBJ1-1; D possibly corresponds to TRBD1 (5 bases). Germline values: CDR1 DFQATT, CDR2 SNEGSKA (reference sequence). The CDR3 has 17 amino acids. Trimming pared 3 bases from V and 4 bases from J, leaving 24 bases between. CDR3 amino acids: CSARGKGPPLLGTEAFF. The CDR3 DNA reads as TGCAGTGCTAGGGGCAAGGGACCGCCACTTTTAGGCACTGAAGCTTTCTTT.